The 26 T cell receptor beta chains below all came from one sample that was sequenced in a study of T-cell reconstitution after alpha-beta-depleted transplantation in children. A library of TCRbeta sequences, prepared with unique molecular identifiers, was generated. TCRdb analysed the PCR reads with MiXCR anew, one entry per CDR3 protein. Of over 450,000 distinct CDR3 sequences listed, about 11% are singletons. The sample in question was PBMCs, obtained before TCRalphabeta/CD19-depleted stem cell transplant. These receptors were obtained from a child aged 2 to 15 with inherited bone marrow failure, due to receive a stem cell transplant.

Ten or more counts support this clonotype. The CDR3 bases are TGCGCCAGCAGCTTCTTCGGAGCGGGAGTTGATGAGACCCAGTACTTC. Translating it yields CASSFFGAGVDETQYF. The chain links TRBV5-1 to TRBJ2-5; 8 positions match TRBD2. The V gene's germline CDR1 is SGHRS and CDR2 YFSETQ. The CDR3 extends over 16 amino acids. V lost 2 bases, J lost 5 bases, and 11 bases stayed unmatched.

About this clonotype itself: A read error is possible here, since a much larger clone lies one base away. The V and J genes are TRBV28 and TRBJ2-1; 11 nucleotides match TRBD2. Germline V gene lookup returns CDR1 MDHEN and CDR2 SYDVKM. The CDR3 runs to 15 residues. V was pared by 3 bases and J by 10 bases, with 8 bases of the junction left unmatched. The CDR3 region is CASSLTSGINDEQFF. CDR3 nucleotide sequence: TGTGCCAGCAGTTTGACTAGCGGGATAAACGACGAGCAGTTCTTC.

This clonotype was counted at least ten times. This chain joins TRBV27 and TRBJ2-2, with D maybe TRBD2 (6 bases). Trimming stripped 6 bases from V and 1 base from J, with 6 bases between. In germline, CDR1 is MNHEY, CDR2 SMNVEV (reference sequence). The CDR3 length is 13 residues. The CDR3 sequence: CASRGGNTGELFF. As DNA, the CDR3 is TGTGCCAGCAGGGGAGGGAACACCGGGGAGCTGTTTTTT.

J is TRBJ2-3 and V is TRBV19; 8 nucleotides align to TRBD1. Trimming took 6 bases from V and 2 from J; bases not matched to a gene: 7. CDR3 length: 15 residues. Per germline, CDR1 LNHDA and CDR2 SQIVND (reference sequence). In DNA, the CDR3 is TGTGCCAGTAGGGAGGCGGGACAGGTCACAGATACGCAGTATTTT. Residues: CASREAGQVTDTQYF.

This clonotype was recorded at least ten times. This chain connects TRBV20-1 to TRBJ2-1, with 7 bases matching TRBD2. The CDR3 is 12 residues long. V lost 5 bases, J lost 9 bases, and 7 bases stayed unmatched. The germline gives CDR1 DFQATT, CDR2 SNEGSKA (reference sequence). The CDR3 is CSASRLAGEQFF. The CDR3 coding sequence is TGCAGTGCTTCGAGACTAGCCGGTGAGCAGTTCTTC.

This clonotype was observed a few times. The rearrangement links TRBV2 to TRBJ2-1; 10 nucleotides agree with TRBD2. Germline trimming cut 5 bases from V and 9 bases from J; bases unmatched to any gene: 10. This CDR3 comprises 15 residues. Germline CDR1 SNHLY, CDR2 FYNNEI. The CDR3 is CASSSPLAGVTEQFF. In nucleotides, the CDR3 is TGTGCCAGCAGTTCACCTCTAGCGGGAGTTACTGAGCAGTTCTTC.

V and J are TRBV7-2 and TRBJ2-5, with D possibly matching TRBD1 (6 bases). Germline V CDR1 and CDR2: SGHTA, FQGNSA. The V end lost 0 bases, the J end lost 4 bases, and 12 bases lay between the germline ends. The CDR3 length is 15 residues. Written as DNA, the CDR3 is TGTGCCAGCAGCTTAGCCGTGACAGGCCTAGAGACCCAGTACTTC. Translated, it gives CASSLAVTGLETQYF.

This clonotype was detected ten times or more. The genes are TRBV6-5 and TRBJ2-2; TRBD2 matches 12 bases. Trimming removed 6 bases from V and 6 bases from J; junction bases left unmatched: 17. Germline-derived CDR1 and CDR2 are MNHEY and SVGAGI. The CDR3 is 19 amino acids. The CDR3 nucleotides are TGTGCCAGCAGCCCCCCTGGCGTGATAGGACTAGCGGGATCCGGGGAGCTGTTTTTT. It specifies CASSPPGVIGLAGSGELFF.

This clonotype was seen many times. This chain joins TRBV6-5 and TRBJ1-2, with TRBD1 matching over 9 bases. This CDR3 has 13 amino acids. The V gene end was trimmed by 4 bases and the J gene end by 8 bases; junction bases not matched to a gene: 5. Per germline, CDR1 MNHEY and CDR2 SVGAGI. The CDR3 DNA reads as TGTGCCAGCAGTTCACAGGGGGCGCGGGGCTACACCTTC. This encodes CASSSQGARGYTF.

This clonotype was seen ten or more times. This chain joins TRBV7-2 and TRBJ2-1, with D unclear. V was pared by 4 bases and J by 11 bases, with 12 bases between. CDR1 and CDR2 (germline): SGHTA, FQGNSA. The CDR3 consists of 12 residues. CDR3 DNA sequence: TGTGCCAGCAGCTACATATGGACCAAGCAGTTCTTC. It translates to CASSYIWTKQFF.

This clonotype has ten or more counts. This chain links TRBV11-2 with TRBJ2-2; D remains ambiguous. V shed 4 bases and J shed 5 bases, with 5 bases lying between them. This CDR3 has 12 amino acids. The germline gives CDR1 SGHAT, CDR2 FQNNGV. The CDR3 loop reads CASSSQTGELFF. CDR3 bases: TGTGCCAGCAGCTCCCAAACCGGGGAGCTGTTTTTT.

The CDR3 nucleotides read TGTGCCAGCATCCCCGTCCCACAGGGGCTTAACTATGGCTACACCTTC. Amino acids: CASIPVPQGLNYGYTF. The chain recombines TRBV7-2 with TRBJ1-2, with 7 bases fitting TRBD1. The CDR3 totals 16 residues. From germline, CDR1 is SGHTA and CDR2 FQGNSA. V dropped 7 bases and J dropped 1; count of bases not matched to a gene: 12.

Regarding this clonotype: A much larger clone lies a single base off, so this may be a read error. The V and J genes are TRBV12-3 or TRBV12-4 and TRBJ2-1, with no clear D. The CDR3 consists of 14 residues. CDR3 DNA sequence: TGTGCCAGCAGTTTACTTCCGGGTTACAATGAGCAGATCTTC. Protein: CASSLLPGYNEQIF.

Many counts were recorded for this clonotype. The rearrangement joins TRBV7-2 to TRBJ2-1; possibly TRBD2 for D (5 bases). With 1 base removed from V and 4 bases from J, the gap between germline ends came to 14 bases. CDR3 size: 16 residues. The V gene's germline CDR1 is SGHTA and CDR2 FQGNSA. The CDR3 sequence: CASSLGPLVSYNEQFF. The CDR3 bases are TGTGCCAGCAGCTTAGGCCCACTAGTCTCGTACAATGAGCAGTTCTTC.

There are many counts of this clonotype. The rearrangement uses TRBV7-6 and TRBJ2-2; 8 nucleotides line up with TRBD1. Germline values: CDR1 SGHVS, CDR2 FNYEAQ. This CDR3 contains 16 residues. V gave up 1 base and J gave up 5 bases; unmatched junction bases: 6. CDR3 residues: CASSLGRDRRTGELFF. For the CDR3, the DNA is TGTGCCAGCAGCTTAGGTCGGGACAGGAGAACCGGGGAGCTGTTTTTT.

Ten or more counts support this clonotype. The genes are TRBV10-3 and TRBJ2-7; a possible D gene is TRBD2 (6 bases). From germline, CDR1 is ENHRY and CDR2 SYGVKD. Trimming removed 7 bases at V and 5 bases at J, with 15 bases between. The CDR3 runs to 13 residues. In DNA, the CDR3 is TGTGCCATCACCCCGGGAGAGACCCACGAGCAGTACTTC. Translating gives CAITPGETHEQYF.

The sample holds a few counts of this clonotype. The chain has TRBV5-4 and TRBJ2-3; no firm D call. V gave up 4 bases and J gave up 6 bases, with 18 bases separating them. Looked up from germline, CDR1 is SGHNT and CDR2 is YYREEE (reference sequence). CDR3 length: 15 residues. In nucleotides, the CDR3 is TGTGCCAGCAGCACCTCCAGCCGAGGAGCGGATACGCAGTATTTT. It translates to CASSTSSRGADTQYF.

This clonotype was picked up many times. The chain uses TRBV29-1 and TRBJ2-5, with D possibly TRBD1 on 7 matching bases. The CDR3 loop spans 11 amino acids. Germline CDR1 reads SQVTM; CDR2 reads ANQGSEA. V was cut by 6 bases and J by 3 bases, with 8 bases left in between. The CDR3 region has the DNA TGCAGCGTCAGGGGGGAAGAGACCCAGTACTTC. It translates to CSVRGEETQYF.

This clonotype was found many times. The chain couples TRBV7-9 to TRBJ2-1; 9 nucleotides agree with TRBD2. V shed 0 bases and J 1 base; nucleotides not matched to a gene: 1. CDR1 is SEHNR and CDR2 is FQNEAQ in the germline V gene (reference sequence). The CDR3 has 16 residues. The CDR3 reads CASSLALAGSYNEQFF. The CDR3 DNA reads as TGTGCCAGCAGCTTAGCGCTAGCGGGATCCTACAATGAGCAGTTCTTC.

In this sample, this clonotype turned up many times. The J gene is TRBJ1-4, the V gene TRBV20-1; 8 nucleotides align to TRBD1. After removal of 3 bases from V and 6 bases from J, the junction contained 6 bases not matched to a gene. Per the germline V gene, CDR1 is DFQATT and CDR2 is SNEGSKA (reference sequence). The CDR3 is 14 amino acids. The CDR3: CSASRQGYHEKLFF. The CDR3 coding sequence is TGCAGTGCTAGTCGACAGGGGTACCATGAAAAACTGTTTTTT.

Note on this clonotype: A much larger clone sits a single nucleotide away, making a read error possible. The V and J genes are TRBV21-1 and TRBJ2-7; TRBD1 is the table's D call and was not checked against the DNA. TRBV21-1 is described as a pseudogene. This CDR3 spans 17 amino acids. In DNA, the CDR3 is TGTGCCAGCAGCAAAGATCGGCCCCAACGTAGCTCCTACGAGCAGTACTTC. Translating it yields CASSKDRPQRSSYEQYF.

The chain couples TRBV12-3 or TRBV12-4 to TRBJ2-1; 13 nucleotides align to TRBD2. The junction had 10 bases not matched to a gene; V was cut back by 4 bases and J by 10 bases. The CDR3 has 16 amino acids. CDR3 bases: TGTGCCAGCAGTTACCACGGGACTAGCGGGGAACCCGAGCAGTTCTTC. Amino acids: CASSYHGTSGEPEQFF.

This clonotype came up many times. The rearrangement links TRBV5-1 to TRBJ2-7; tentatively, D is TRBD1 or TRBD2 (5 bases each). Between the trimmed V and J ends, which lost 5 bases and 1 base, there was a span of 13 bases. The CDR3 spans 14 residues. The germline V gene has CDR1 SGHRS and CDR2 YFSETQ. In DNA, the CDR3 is TGCGCCAGCAGTTATGGGACCGTATCCTACGAGCAGTACTTC. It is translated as CASSYGTVSYEQYF.

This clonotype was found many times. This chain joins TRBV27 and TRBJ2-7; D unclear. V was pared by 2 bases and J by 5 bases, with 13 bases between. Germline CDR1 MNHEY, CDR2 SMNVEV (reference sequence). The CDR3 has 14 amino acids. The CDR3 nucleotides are TGTGCCAGCAGTTTACTCGGGCAGTCGGACGAGCAGTACTTC. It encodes CASSLLGQSDEQYF.

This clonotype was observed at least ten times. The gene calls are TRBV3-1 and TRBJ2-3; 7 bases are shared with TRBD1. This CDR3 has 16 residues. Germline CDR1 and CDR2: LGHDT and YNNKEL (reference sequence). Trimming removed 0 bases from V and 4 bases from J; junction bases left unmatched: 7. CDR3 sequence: CASSQDAGGIADTQYF. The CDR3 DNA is TGTGCCAGCAGCCAAGACGCAGGGGGTATCGCAGATACGCAGTATTTT.

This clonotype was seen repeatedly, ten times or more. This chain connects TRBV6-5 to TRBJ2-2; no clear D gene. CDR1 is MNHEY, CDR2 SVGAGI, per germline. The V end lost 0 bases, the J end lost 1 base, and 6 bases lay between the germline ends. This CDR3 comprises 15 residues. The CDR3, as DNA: TGTGCCAGCAGTTACTCGGGCAGGAACACCGGGGAGCTGTTTTTT. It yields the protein CASSYSGRNTGELFF.